The 23 T cell receptor beta chains presented below share a single source sample, sequenced in a study of T cells in tuberculosis. The assay was immunoSEQ multiplex PCR, and TCRdb's table has in-frame clones only and misses some. This table has some 31,000 clones, more than 70% appearing once. Time point given: new active TB diagnosis, blood taken before or within 7 days of starting treatment. The sequencing here drew on PBMCs, taken at tuberculosis diagnosis. These receptors were collected from an adult with tuberculosis.

In its sample, this clone was seen a few times. This chain uses TRBV27 with TRBJ2-7; D gene uncertain. This CDR3 comprises 14 residues. The germline CDR1 and CDR2 sequences are MNHEY and SMNVEV (reference sequence). Trimming left V 2 bases short and J 0 bases short, with 8 bases between. The CDR3: CASSLTTHSYEQYF. The CDR3 DNA sequence: TGTGCCAGCAGTTTAACCACTCACTCCTACGAGCAGTACTTC.

The chain combines TRBV5-6 with TRBJ1-2; 9 nucleotides match TRBD1. The CDR3 runs 14 residues. From germline, CDR1 is SGHDT and CDR2 YYEEEE. Trimming removed 3 bases from V and 8 bases from J; junction bases left unmatched: 8. The CDR3, as DNA: TGTGCCAGCAGCTCGTTACAGGGGGCGGGAGGCTACACCTTC. Protein sequence: CASSSLQGAGGYTF.

The rearrangement uses TRBV5-1 and TRBJ2-3; tentative D call: TRBD2 (6 bases). V lost 2 bases and J lost 6, with 13 bases in between. CDR1 SGHRS and CDR2 YFSETQ come from the germline V gene. The CDR3 loop spans 14 amino acids. CDR3 sequence: CASSLTSMPDTQYF. CDR3 coding DNA: TGCGCCAGCAGCTTAACTAGCATGCCGGATACGCAGTATTTT.

This clone was detected only a few times. The chain uses TRBV27 and TRBJ1-1, with a possible D match to TRBD1 (6 bases). The V gene lost 5 bases and the J gene lost 3 bases, with 22 bases spanning the gap. In germline, CDR1 is MNHEY, CDR2 SMNVEV (reference sequence). The CDR3 has 17 residues. The CDR3 loop reads CASSPDWGRSDDTEAFF. Written as DNA, the CDR3 is TGTGCCAGCAGTCCCGATTGGGGGCGCAGTGATGACACTGAAGCTTTCTTT.

The chain employs TRBV18 and TRBJ1-2; 7 bases line up with TRBD1. V trimming: 2 bases; J trimming: 1 base; junction bases outside the gene matches: 1. CDR1 is KGHSH and CDR2 is LQKENI in the germline V gene. The CDR3 contains 14 residues. The DNA for the CDR3 is TGTGCCAGCTCACCAGACAGGGTTAACTATGGCTACACCTTC. This encodes CASSPDRVNYGYTF.

This clone was seen more than once but under ten times. This chain uses TRBV28 with TRBJ1-4, with 8 bases lining up with TRBD1. CDR1 and CDR2 (germline): MDHEN, SYDVKM. The CDR3 has 16 amino acids. The J segment lost 7 bases and the V segment lost 4 bases, leaving 11 bases of the junction unmatched. The CDR3 loop reads CASSSSQTGAAEKLFF. The CDR3 region has the DNA TGTGCCAGCAGTTCGAGCCAGACAGGGGCGGCTGAAAAACTGTTTTTT.

This clone appeared once. The chain uses TRBV6-1 and TRBJ2-7; D may be TRBD2 (6 bases). V was pared by 11 bases and J by 7 bases, with 21 bases between. Germline V CDR1 and CDR2: MNHNS, SASEGT. The CDR3 has 13 amino acids. The CDR3 reads CAALGTRAGEQYF. Written as DNA, the CDR3 is TGTGCCGCCCTCGGGACCAGGGCGGGGGAGCAGTACTTC.

The chain has TRBV5-1 and TRBJ2-2, with D hard to call. CDR1 is SGHRS, CDR2 YFSETQ, per germline. The CDR3 extends over 16 amino acids. V was cut by 2 bases and J by 7 bases, with 18 bases left in between. The CDR3, as DNA: TGCGCCAGCAGCTTCCAGGAAAATTTTAACTTCGGGGAGCTGTTTTTT. The encoded protein is CASSFQENFNFGELFF.

The rearrangement uses TRBV2 and TRBJ1-2; 7 bases are shared with TRBD1. CDR1 and CDR2 from the germline V gene are SNHLY and FYNNEI. The CDR3 loop spans 16 amino acids. Losses at the gene ends were 9 bases for V and 1 base for J; bases not matched to a gene: 14. This CDR3 reads CASSGTENSNNYGYTF. The CDR3 bases are TGTGCCAGTTCCGGGACAGAAAACAGTAATAACTATGGCTACACCTTC.

The V gene is TRBV5-1, the J gene TRBJ2-1; 9 nucleotides match TRBD1. CDR1 and CDR2 (germline): SGHRS, YFSETQ. V lost 2 bases to trimming and J lost 9 bases; unmatched junction nucleotides: 12. This CDR3 is 16 amino acids long. CDR3 bases: TGCGCCAGCAGCTTAGGTGGGACAGGGTGGGGGATTGAGCAGTTCTTC. This translates into CASSLGGTGWGIEQFF.

The genes are TRBV5-1 and TRBJ2-3, with TRBD1 matching 10 bases. The CDR3 runs 15 residues. Germline lookup yields CDR1 SGHRS and CDR2 YFSETQ. V shed 0 bases and J 6 bases; nucleotides not matched to a gene: 4. Here the CDR3 reads CASSLGQGASDTQYF. As DNA, the CDR3 is TGCGCCAGCAGCTTGGGACAGGGGGCTTCGGATACGCAGTATTTT.

This clone was observed a handful of times. This chain joins TRBV9 and TRBJ1-4, with D possibly being TRBD1 (6 bases). Looked up from germline, CDR1 is SGDLS and CDR2 is YYNGEE. The ends were cut back, 0 bases at V and 13 bases at J, with 16 bases in the middle. The CDR3 runs 14 residues. The CDR3 here is CASSVDRQGYRLFF. The CDR3 region has the DNA TGTGCCAGCAGCGTAGATCGGCAGGGGTACAGACTGTTTTTT.

In DNA form, the CDR3 reads TGTGCCAGCAGTTCAGGGGGCTTGAACACTGAAGCTTTCTTT. Translation gives CASSSGGLNTEAFF. The chain recombines TRBV6-6 with TRBJ1-1; 8 bases are shared with TRBD1. The CDR3 has 14 amino acids. CDR1 is MNHNY and CDR2 is SVGAGI in the germline V gene (reference sequence). The junction had 1 base not matched to a gene; V was cut back by 4 bases and J by 0 bases.

The chain links TRBV2 to TRBJ2-6; unclear D gene. Trimming took off 6 bases at V and 0 bases at J, with 15 bases between the two ends. The CDR3 runs 17 residues. Per the germline V gene, CDR1 is SNHLY and CDR2 is FYNNEI. The CDR3: CASSEQRYLSGANVLTF. As DNA, the CDR3 is TGTGCCAGCAGCGAACAACGCTATCTCTCTGGGGCCAACGTCCTGACTTTC.

The rearrangement uses TRBV5-1 and TRBJ1-2; no firm D call. Germline assignment: CDR1 SGHRS and CDR2 YFSETQ. The CDR3 runs to 12 residues. V lost 0 bases, J lost 5 bases, and 5 bases lay in between. CDR3: CASSLGEYGYTF. DNA for the CDR3: TGCGCCAGCAGCTTGGGGGAGTATGGCTACACCTTC.

The chain recombines TRBV9 with TRBJ1-3; TRBD1 is a possible D gene (5 bases). This CDR3 is built from 15 residues. Germline assignment: CDR1 SGDLS and CDR2 YYNGEE. V lost 0 bases to trimming and J lost 0 bases, with 7 bases between them. The CDR3 DNA follows: TGTGCCAGCAGCGTAGATGACAGCTCTGGAAACACCATATATTTT. Translating gives CASSVDDSSGNTIYF. The variable domain in full, completed from reference TRBV9 and TRBJ1-3, reads DSGVTQTPKHLITATGQRVTLRCSPRSGDLSVYWYQQSLDQGLQFLIQYYNGEERAKGNILERFSAQQFPDLHSELNLSSLELGDSALYFCASSVDDSSGNTIYFGEGSWLTVV.

This clone was seen a few times. The rearrangement links TRBV19 to TRBJ2-1, with 7 bases matching TRBD2. The CDR3 runs 16 residues. From germline, CDR1 is LNHDA and CDR2 SQIVND (reference sequence). Trimming cost V 3 bases and J 2 bases; bases outside gene matches: 7. The CDR3 region is CASSMRTSYTYNEQFF. CDR3 nucleotides: TGTGCCAGTAGTATGAGGACTAGTTACACCTACAATGAGCAGTTCTTC. Full variable domain (outside the CDR3, taken from reference TRBV19 and TRBJ2-1): DGGITQSPKYLFRKEGQNVTLSCEQNLNHDAMYWYRQDPGQGLRLIYYSQIVNDFQKGDIAEGYSVSREKKESFPLTVTSAQKNPTAFYLCASSMRTSYTYNEQFFGPGTRLTVL.

V gene TRBV30 combines with J gene TRBJ2-1; 7 positions match TRBD2. The CDR3 sequence is 13 residues long. The J segment lost 7 bases and the V segment lost 4 bases, leaving 7 bases of the junction unmatched. The germline V gene has CDR1 GTSNPN and CDR2 SVGIG (reference sequence). The CDR3 region is CAWKLREKNEQFF. In DNA form, the CDR3 reads TGTGCCTGGAAGTTGCGGGAGAAAAATGAGCAGTTCTTC.

The chain uses TRBV30 and TRBJ2-3, with 11 positions matching TRBD2. This CDR3 contains 17 residues. Germline V CDR1 and CDR2: GTSNPN, SVGIG (reference sequence). J lost 2 bases, V lost 2 bases, and 9 bases had no gene match. The CDR3 nucleotides read TGTGCCTGGAGTCCCCTTAGGACTAGCGGGTTCACAGATACGCAGTATTTT. Encoded protein: CAWSPLRTSGFTDTQYF.

J is TRBJ1-6 and V is TRBV7-8, with TRBD1 matching over 10 bases. The CDR3 runs 17 residues. Germline CDR1 SGHVS, CDR2 FQNEAQ. Germline trimming cut 2 bases from V and 10 bases from J; bases unmatched to any gene: 11. The CDR3: CASSLRRTGGPRSPLHF. The CDR3 region has the DNA TGTGCCAGCAGCTTAAGAAGGACAGGGGGGCCCAGATCACCCCTCCACTTT.

V is TRBV5-1 and J is TRBJ2-1, with a possible D match to TRBD2 (5 bases). Germline V lookup: CDR1 SGHRS, CDR2 YFSETQ. V lost 2 bases and J 2 bases, leaving 11 bases between the germline ends. The CDR3 extends over 15 amino acids. The CDR3 DNA reads TGCGCCAGCAGCTTCGGAGGAGAACCCTACAATGAGCAGTTCTTC. It encodes CASSFGGEPYNEQFF.

The chain uses TRBV2 and TRBJ1-2; TRBD1 matches 9 bases. Trimming took 5 bases from V and 2 from J; bases not matched to a gene: 3. The CDR3 covers 14 residues. Germline assignment: CDR1 SNHLY and CDR2 FYNNEI. The CDR3 here is CASSSGTGNYGYTF. CDR3 sequence (DNA): TGTGCCAGCAGTTCCGGGACAGGGAACTATGGCTACACCTTC.

This rearrangement joins TRBV11-2 to TRBJ1-1; 8 bases agree with TRBD1. The CDR3 loop spans 16 amino acids. With 6 bases clipped from V and 5 bases from J, the junction kept 14 bases outside the gene matches. Looked up from germline, CDR1 is SGHAT and CDR2 is FQNNGV. The CDR3 DNA is TGTGCCAGCAGTCCCAGATGGACAGGGACGGGGACTGAAGCTTTCTTT. This codes for CASSPRWTGTGTEAFF.